The 3 T cell receptor beta chains below were found in one sample sequenced in a study of blood T cell repertoires in COVID-19. Here immunoSEQ multiplex PCR was the method, and the copy in TCRdb shows in-frame clones only, minus some. The sample has about 140,000 clones, 82% seen once; the top ten hold about 4%. Sequenced material: peripheral blood. The receptor source for this set is a woman older than 75 with acute or convalescent COVID-19.

V and J are TRBV7-2 and TRBJ1-2; D not resolved. Germline V gene sequence: CDR1 SGHTA, CDR2 FQGNSA. Trimming took 2 bases from V and 0 from J, leaving 16 bases between them. The CDR3 is made up of 17 amino acids. The CDR3 reads CASSLPLRRGPNYGYTF. CDR3 coding DNA: TGTGCCAGCAGCTTACCTCTACGACGGGGTCCTAACTATGGCTACACCTTC.

The V gene is TRBV11-3, the J gene TRBJ2-7; TRBD2 might be the D (5 bases). Germline CDR1 SGHNT, CDR2 YENEEA. V was pared by 1 base and J by 4 bases, with 8 bases between. The CDR3 is made up of 13 amino acids. CDR3 protein: CASSLGWEYEQYF. The CDR3 region has the DNA TGTGCCAGCAGCTTAGGTTGGGAGTACGAGCAGTACTTC.

In this sample, this clone turned up once. The genes are TRBV11-2 and TRBJ2-5; no definite D call. The length of the CDR3 is 16 residues. The germline V gene encodes CDR1 SGHAT and CDR2 FQNNGV. The V end was cut by 5 bases, the J end by 5 bases, with 21 bases between. This CDR3 is CASSPSSVVAAETQYF. CDR3 nucleotides: TGTGCCAGCAGCCCGAGTTCGGTGGTGGCGGCGGAGACCCAGTACTTC. The full variable domain, its missing parts supplied by reference TRBV11-2 and TRBJ2-5, is EAGVAQSPRYKIIEKRQSVAFWCNPISGHATLYWYQQILGQGPKLLIQFQNNGVVDDSQLPKDRFSAERLKGVDSTLKIQPAKLEDSAVYLCASSPSSVVAAETQYFGPGTRLLVL.